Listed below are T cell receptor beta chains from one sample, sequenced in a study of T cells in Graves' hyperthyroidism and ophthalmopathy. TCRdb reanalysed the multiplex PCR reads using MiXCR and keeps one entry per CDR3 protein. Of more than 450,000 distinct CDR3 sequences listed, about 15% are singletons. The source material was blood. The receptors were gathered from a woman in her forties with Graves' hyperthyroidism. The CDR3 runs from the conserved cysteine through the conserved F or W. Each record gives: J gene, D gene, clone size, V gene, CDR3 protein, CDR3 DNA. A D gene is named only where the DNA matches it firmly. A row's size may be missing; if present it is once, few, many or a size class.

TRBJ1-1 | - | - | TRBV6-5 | CASSYSDPGQEAFF | TGTGCCAGCAGTTACTCGGATCCGGGCCAGGAAGCTTTCTTT
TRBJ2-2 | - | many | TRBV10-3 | CAINSLDTGELFF | TGTGCCATCAACAGTTTGGACACCGGGGAGCTGTTTTTT
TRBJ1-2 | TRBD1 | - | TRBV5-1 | CASSETTGPSAYGVTF | TGCGCCAGCAGCGAGACGACAGGGCCCTCCGCCTATGGAGTCACCTTC
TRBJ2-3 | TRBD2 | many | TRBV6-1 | CASSEVSGMADTQYF | TGTGCCAGCAGTGAAGTGAGCGGGATGGCAGATACGCAGTATTTT
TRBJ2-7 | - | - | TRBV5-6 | CTSSAGLGLFYEQYF | TGTACCAGCAGCGCCGGGTTAGGACTGTTTTACGAGCAGTACTTC
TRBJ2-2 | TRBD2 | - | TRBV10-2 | CASSVPAGVSSGELFF | TGCGCCAGCAGTGTCCCGGCGGGAGTATCCTCCGGGGAGCTGTTTTTT
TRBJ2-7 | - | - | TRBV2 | CASKLVPSYEQYF | TGTGCCAGCAAACTAGTGCCCTCCTACGAGCAGTACTTC
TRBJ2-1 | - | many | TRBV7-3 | CASSEKRYAAEQFF | TGTGCCAGCAGCGAGAAGAGGTACGCAGCTGAGCAGTTCTTC
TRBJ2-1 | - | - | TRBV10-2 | CASSDPPVVGEQFF | TGCGCCAGCAGTGACCCTCCGGTAGTTGGTGAGCAGTTCTTC
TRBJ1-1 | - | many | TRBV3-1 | CASSKPGKDTEAFF | TGTGCCAGCAGCAAACCAGGGAAGGATACTGAAGCTTTCTTT
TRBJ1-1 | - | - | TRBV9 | CASSVAIQSGNTEAFF | TGTGCCAGCAGCGTAGCGATCCAGTCTGGTAACACTGAAGCTTTCTTT
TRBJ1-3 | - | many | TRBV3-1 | CASSHRVDGNTIYF | TGTGCCAGCAGCCACAGGGTAGACGGAAACACCATATATTTT
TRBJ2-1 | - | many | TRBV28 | CASSSGTNNEQFF | TGTGCCAGCAGCTCCGGGACAAACAATGAGCAGTTCTTC
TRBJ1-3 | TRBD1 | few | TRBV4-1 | CASSRDSTRGNTIYF | TGCGCCAGCAGCCGGGACAGTACCAGAGGAAACACCATATATTTT
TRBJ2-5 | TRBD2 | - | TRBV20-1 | CSARDSLAGGPLETQHF | TGCAGTGCTAGAGATTCACTAGCGGGAGGGCCTTTGGAGACCCAGCACTTC
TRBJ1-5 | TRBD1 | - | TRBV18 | CASSKTGDNQPQHF | TGTGCCAGCTCAAAGACAGGGGATAATCAGCCCCAGCATTTT
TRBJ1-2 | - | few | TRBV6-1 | CASSEALGGGGYTF | TGTGCCAGCAGTGAAGCGCTTGGGGGGGGAGGCTACACCTTC
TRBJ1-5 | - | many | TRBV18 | CASSPTRTPAEPQHF | TGTGCCAGCTCACCCACCCGGACTCCCGCGGAGCCCCAGCATTTT
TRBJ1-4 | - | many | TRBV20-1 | CSARERKATNEKLFF | TGCAGTGCTAGAGAGAGGAAGGCAACTAATGAAAAACTGTTTTTT
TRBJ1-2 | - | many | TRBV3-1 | CASSQDAYGYTF | TGTGCCAGCAGCCAAGACGCCTATGGCTACACCTTC
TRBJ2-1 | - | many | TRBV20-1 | CSARDPGPGNEQFF | TGCAGTGCTAGAGATCCCGGGCCAGGCAATGAGCAGTTCTTC
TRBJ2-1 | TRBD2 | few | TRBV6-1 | CASWALAGDHNEQFF | TGTGCCAGCTGGGCACTAGCGGGAGACCACAATGAGCAGTTCTTC
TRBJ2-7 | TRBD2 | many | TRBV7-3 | CASSLTNGLAVYEQYF | TGTGCCAGCAGCTTAACGAACGGACTAGCGGTATACGAGCAGTACTTC
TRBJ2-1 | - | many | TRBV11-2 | CASRRYNEQFF | TGTGCCAGCAGAAGATACAATGAGCAGTTCTTC
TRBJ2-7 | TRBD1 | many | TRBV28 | CASSRDRGFYEQYF | TGTGCCAGCAGCCGGGACAGGGGATTCTACGAGCAGTACTTC
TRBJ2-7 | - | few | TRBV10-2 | CASGGGDVYEQYF | TGCGCCAGCGGCGGTGGAGATGTCTACGAGCAGTACTTC
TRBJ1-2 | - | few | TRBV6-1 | CASSPTPGEPNYGYTF | TGTGCCAGCAGTCCCACCCCAGGGGAACCTAACTATGGCTACACCTTC
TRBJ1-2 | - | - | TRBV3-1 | CASSQRLGNYGYTF | TGTGCCAGCAGCCAGAGGTTGGGAAACTATGGCTACACCTTC
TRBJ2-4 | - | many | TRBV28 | CASRGRAKNIQYF | TGTGCCAGCAGAGGGAGAGCCAAAAACATTCAGTACTTC
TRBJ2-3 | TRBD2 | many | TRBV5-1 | CASSFPSGVGPDTQYF | TGCGCCAGCAGCTTCCCTAGCGGAGTGGGCCCAGATACGCAGTATTTT
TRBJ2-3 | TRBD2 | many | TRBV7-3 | CASSLLAGDSTDTQYF | TGTGCCAGCAGCTTGCTAGCGGGAGACTCCACAGATACGCAGTATTTT
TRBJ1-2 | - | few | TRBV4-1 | CASSRDGQSILYSYTF | TGCGCCAGCAGCCGAGATGGACAATCAATTCTCTATAGCTACACCTTC
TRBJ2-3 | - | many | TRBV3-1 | CASSQQRERADTQYF | TGTGCCAGCAGCCAACAACGGGAGAGGGCAGATACGCAGTATTTT
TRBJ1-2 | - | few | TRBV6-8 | CASSYVNNYGYTF | TGTGCCAGCAGTTACGTGAATAACTATGGCTACACCTTC
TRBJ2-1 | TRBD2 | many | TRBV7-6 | CASSFRLAGGLRVEQFF | TGTGCCAGCAGCTTCAGACTAGCGGGAGGGCTTCGCGTTGAGCAGTTCTTC
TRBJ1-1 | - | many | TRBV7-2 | CASSYRAQTEAFF | TGTGCCAGCAGCTATCGGGCTCAGACTGAAGCTTTCTTT
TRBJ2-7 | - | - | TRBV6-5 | CASSYSASGTYEQYF | TGTGCCAGCAGTTACTCAGCGTCCGGGACCTACGAGCAGTACTTC
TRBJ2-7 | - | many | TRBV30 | CAWSVVGQAPYEQYF | TGTGCCTGGAGTGTGGTTGGGCAGGCACCCTACGAGCAGTACTTC
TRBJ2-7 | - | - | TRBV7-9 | CATERGESYEQYF | TGTGCCACCGAAAGGGGGGAATCTTACGAGCAGTACTTC
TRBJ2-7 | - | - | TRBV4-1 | CASSPPAVYEQYF | TGCGCCAGCAGCCCCCCCGCGGTCTACGAGCAGTACTTC
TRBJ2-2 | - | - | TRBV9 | CASSPFRAGASGELFF | TGTGCCAGCAGCCCCTTTAGGGCAGGGGCATCCGGGGAGCTGTTTTTT
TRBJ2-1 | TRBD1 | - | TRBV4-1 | CASSHIGQGAYNEQFF | TGCGCCAGCAGCCATATTGGACAGGGGGCCTACAATGAGCAGTTCTTC
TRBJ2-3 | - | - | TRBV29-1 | CSVFTDTQYF | TGCAGCGTTTTCACAGATACGCAGTATTTT
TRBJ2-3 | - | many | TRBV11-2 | CASSSGPGRRETDTQYF | TGTGCCAGCAGCTCAGGTCCAGGGAGGAGAGAGACAGATACGCAGTATTTT
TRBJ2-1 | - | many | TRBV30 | CAWSVGALQFF | TGTGCCTGGAGTGTCGGGGCTCTTCAGTTCTTC
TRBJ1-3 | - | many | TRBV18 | CASSLDRGNTIYF | TGTGCCAGCTCACTCGACAGGGGAAACACCATATATTTT
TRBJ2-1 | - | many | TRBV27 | CASSWGYLGNEQFF | TGTGCCAGCAGTTGGGGGTACTTGGGCAATGAGCAGTTCTTC
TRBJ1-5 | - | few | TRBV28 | CASSKGQSGFHQPQHF | TGTGCCAGCAGTAAAGGACAGTCAGGGTTTCATCAGCCCCAGCATTTT
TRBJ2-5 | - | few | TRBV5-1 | CASSPGAGQETQYF | TGCGCCAGCAGCCCCGGGGCGGGCCAAGAGACCCAGTACTTC
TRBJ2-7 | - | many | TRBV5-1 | CASSSTGAHEQYF | TGCGCCAGCAGCTCGACAGGAGCCCACGAGCAGTACTTC
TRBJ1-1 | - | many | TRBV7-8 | CASSLSAEAFF | TGTGCCAGCAGCTTAAGTGCTGAAGCTTTCTTT
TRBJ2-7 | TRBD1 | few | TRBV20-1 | CSATDRGPREQYF | TGCAGTGCTACAGACAGGGGACCCCGCGAGCAGTACTTC